One sample yielded the 29 T cell receptor beta chains listed below, sequenced in a study of blood T cell repertoires in COVID-19 (dated by TCRdb to about 2020). Library creation used the immunoSEQ multiplex PCR assay. This is the immuneACCESS table as TCRdb keeps it, with only in-frame sequences that have V and J called. A part of the clones is gone; compared with another copy, unresolved V genes explain less than half, and the rest is unexplained. This sample comprises 35,000 to 40,000 clones, roughly 87% of them detected only once. The ten biggest clones cover more than 7% of the sample. The specimen was peripheral blood. These receptors all come from a human donor in a cohort sampled during active COVID-19.

This sequence joins TRBV4-1 and TRBJ2-5; possible D gene TRBD2, 6 bases. V lost 4 bases and J lost 4, with 16 bases in between. The CDR3 is made up of 15 amino acids. Germline V gene sequence: CDR1 MGHRA, CDR2 YSYEKL. CDR3 loop: CASSRSGVEAETQYF. CDR3 nucleotide sequence: TGCGCCAGCAGCCGTTCGGGGGTGGAGGCAGAGACCCAGTACTTC.

The rearrangement joins TRBV30 to TRBJ2-7; tentative D call: TRBD2 (5 bases). The ends were cut back, 3 bases at V and 3 bases at J, with 12 bases in the middle. There are 13 residues in the CDR3. The germline V gene has CDR1 GTSNPN and CDR2 SVGIG (reference sequence). As DNA, the CDR3 is TGTGCCTGGAGGCCAGGACGGGACTACGAGCAGTACTTC. It specifies CAWRPGRDYEQYF. The full variable domain, in which reference TRBV30 and TRBJ2-7 provide the parts outside the CDR3, is SQTIHQWPATLVQPVGSPLSLECTVEGTSNPNLYWYRQAAGRGLQLLFYSVGIGQISSEVPQNLSASRPQDRQFILSSKKLLLSDSGFYLCAWRPGRDYEQYFGPGTRLTVT.

V gene TRBV4-2 combines with J gene TRBJ2-7; possible D gene TRBD2, 6 bases. The CDR3 runs to 18 residues. V dropped 0 bases and J dropped 4 bases, with 22 bases sitting between them. CDR1 is LGHNA and CDR2 is YNFKEQ in the germline V gene. The CDR3 loop is CASSQDRDVEGVVYEQYF. CDR3 DNA: TGTGCCAGCAGCCAAGATAGGGATGTGGAGGGAGTGGTTTACGAGCAGTACTTC.

The chain combines TRBV3-1 (or the pseudogene TRBV3-2) with TRBJ1-5, with D perhaps TRBD1 (6 bases). Germline V lookup: CDR1 LGHDT, CDR2 YNNKEL (reference sequence). There are 15 residues in the CDR3. V was shortened by 2 bases and J by 11 bases, with 19 bases between the two germline ends. CDR3 nucleotides: TGTGCCAGCAGCCAAAACAGGGACGGAAGCCATACCCAGCATTTT. It yields the protein CASSQNRDGSHTQHF.

The chain employs TRBV21-1 and TRBJ1-4. TRBV21-1 is deemed a pseudogene. The CDR3 sequence is 18 residues long. The CDR3 DNA sequence: TGTGCCAGCAGTAACTTTGGGGGGGGCGAGTGGATTGTTGAAAAACTGTTTTTT. Translating gives CASSNFGGGEWIVEKLFF.

This chain joins TRBV2 and TRBJ1-1; 10 bases align to TRBD1. With V trimmed by 10 bases and J by 3 bases, 14 bases remained unmatched. This CDR3 region has 16 residues. Germline-derived CDR1 and CDR2 are SNHLY and FYNNEI. CDR3 DNA: TGTGCCAATAGAAGGTCATCCGGGACAGGGGACACTGAAGCTTTCTTT. Protein product: CANRRSSGTGDTEAFF.

The rearrangement uses TRBV9 and TRBJ2-3, with D maybe TRBD2 (6 bases). Per germline, CDR1 SGDLS and CDR2 YYNGEE. The CDR3 length is 15 residues. V gave up 4 bases and J gave up 1 base, with 13 bases separating them. CDR3 DNA sequence: TGTGCCAGCAGCAGGCGGGGAATTCGCACAGATACGCAGTATTTT. It is translated as CASSRRGIRTDTQYF.

Only one count was recorded for this clone. V usage is TRBV5-1 and J usage is TRBJ2-2, with D possibly TRBD2 on 5 matching bases. The ends were cut back, 0 bases at V and 2 bases at J, with 8 bases in the middle. CDR1 and CDR2 from the germline V gene are SGHRS and YFSETQ. This CDR3 is 15 amino acids long. The DNA of the CDR3 is TGCGCCAGCAGCTTGGGGCGGGTTAACACCGGGGAGCTGTTTTTT. Translation: CASSLGRVNTGELFF.

The rearrangement links TRBV5-4 to TRBJ2-2, with D unclear. Trimming removed 7 bases at V and 4 bases at J, with 8 bases between. Germline lookup yields CDR1 SGHNT and CDR2 YYREEE (reference sequence). The CDR3 is made up of 12 amino acids. The DNA for the CDR3 is TGTGCCAGCGTTACTGGCACCGGGGAGCTGTTTTTT. Encoded protein: CASVTGTGELFF.

The rearrangement uses TRBV28 and TRBJ1-2; the match to TRBD1 covers 12 bases. This CDR3 is 15 amino acids long. The J segment lost 7 bases and the V segment lost 6 bases, leaving 9 bases of the junction unmatched. Germline V gives CDR1 MDHEN, CDR2 SYDVKM. The CDR3: CASSRPGQGAPGYTF. The CDR3 nucleotides are TGTGCCAGCAGCCGTCCGGGACAGGGGGCGCCTGGCTACACCTTC.

The CDR3 is CASGEDTGELFF. CDR3 nucleotides: TGTGCCAGCGGGGAGGACACCGGGGAGCTGTTTTTT. The chain employs TRBV28 and TRBJ2-2; D may be TRBD2 (6 bases). The V gene's germline CDR1 is MDHEN and CDR2 SYDVKM. The CDR3 length is 12 residues. Trimming took off 8 bases at V and 3 bases at J, with 7 bases between the two ends.

The chain joins TRBV6-2 or TRBV6-3 to TRBJ2-5; 8 bases are a match to TRBD2. The germline gives CDR1 MNHEY, CDR2 SVGEGT. This CDR3 contains 15 residues. Germline trimming cut 7 bases from V and 1 base from J; bases unmatched to any gene: 8. CDR3 nucleotide sequence: TGTGCCAGCAATTATTTCACTAGCGGCCAAGAGACCCAGTACTTC. Translated, it gives CASNYFTSGQETQYF.

The chain links TRBV6-5 to TRBJ2-5, with TRBD2 matching 7 bases. CDR1 is MNHEY, CDR2 SVGAGI, per germline. The CDR3 is 15 residues long. J was trimmed by 0 bases and V by 6 bases; bases with no gene match: 7. The CDR3 nucleotides read TGTGCCAGCAGGGCGGGAGCATTAAACCAAGAGACCCAGTACTTC. Its translation is CASRAGALNQETQYF.

The chain recombines TRBV6-5 with TRBJ1-2; D remains ambiguous. Germline V gene data show CDR1 as MNHEY and CDR2 as SVGAGI. Between the trimmed V and J ends, which lost 6 bases and 8 bases, there was a span of 16 bases. This CDR3 spans 13 amino acids. The CDR3 spells CASSRSRAGGYTF. CDR3 coding DNA: TGTGCCAGCAGCCGGTCACGGGCGGGGGGCTACACCTTC.

The chain employs TRBV5-1 and TRBJ2-7; D is perhaps TRBD2 (7 bases). Germline lookup yields CDR1 SGHRS and CDR2 YFSETQ. The CDR3 has 15 residues. Trimming left V 4 bases short and J 3 bases short, with 17 bases between. This CDR3 is CASSSGNLGGYEQYF. The CDR3 region has the DNA TGCGCCAGCAGCAGCGGGAACCTAGGGGGCTACGAGCAGTACTTC.

This clone was counted between two and nine times. The chain employs TRBV7-9 and TRBJ1-3; 9 bases are a match to TRBD1. This CDR3 is built from 16 residues. CDR1 and CDR2 from the germline V gene are SEHNR and FQNEAQ (reference sequence). The trim removed 2 bases at V and 4 bases at J, leaving 6 bases unmatched. In DNA, the CDR3 is TGTGCCAGCAGCTTAACCTCACAGGGGGCAGGAAACACCATATATTTT. It translates to CASSLTSQGAGNTIYF.

This chain uses TRBV6-2 or TRBV6-3 with TRBJ2-7; TRBD1 aligns across 8 bases. With 2 bases clipped from V and 6 bases from J, the junction kept 6 bases outside the gene matches. Germline V lookup: CDR1 MNHEY, CDR2 SVGEGT. CDR3 length equals 14 residues. The CDR3 coding sequence is TGTGCCAGCAGTTACGGACAGGGCCCTAGCGAGCAGTACTTC. Translating gives CASSYGQGPSEQYF.

The DNA of the CDR3 is TGTGCCAGCAGCTTGGGGCAGAGTAATGAAAAACTGTTTTTT. It codes for CASSLGQSNEKLFF. The chain uses TRBV7-9 and TRBJ1-4; D is possibly TRBD1 (5 bases). The CDR3 is 14 residues long. V gave up 3 bases and J gave up 4 bases, with 9 bases separating them. Germline lookup yields CDR1 SEHNR and CDR2 FQNEAQ (reference sequence).

This chain links TRBV7-8 with TRBJ1-2; 9 nucleotides line up with TRBD1. CDR3 size: 14 residues. Trimming took 5 bases from V and 2 from J; bases not matched to a gene: 3. Per the germline V gene, CDR1 is SGHVS and CDR2 is FQNEAQ. The CDR3 sequence: CASSPDRGNYGYTF. In nucleotides, the CDR3 is TGTGCCAGCAGCCCAGACAGGGGGAACTATGGCTACACCTTC.

The chain carries TRBV5-1 and TRBJ2-5; 16 positions agree with TRBD2. The germline V gene has CDR1 SGHRS and CDR2 YFSETQ. The V gene end was trimmed by 3 bases and the J gene end by 5 bases; junction bases not matched to a gene: 4. The CDR3 has 16 amino acids. The CDR3 loop reads CASSSGTSGGAETQYF. The DNA for the CDR3 is TGCGCCAGCAGCTCTGGGACTAGCGGGGGGGCGGAGACCCAGTACTTC.

The CDR3 DNA sequence: TGTGCCAGCACCAAAACTGGAGGGAGACAAAATGAGCAGTTCTTC. Protein product: CASTKTGGRQNEQFF. This chain joins TRBV11-2 and TRBJ2-1; maybe TRBD2 (6 bases). The V gene lost 7 bases and the J gene lost 7 bases, with 20 bases spanning the gap. The CDR3 totals 15 residues. The germline CDR1 and CDR2 sequences are SGHAT and FQNNGV.

The genes are TRBV28 and TRBJ1-4, with 7 bases lining up with TRBD1. CDR3 length: 16 residues. The germline CDR1 and CDR2 sequences are MDHEN and SYDVKM. The J segment lost 6 bases and the V segment lost 5 bases, leaving 12 bases of the junction unmatched. The CDR3: CASSQTRTGWDEKLFF. The CDR3 bases are TGTGCCAGCAGTCAAACAAGGACAGGATGGGATGAAAAACTGTTTTTT.

This rearrangement joins TRBV18 to TRBJ2-6; possibly TRBD1 for D (5 bases). With 8 bases removed from V and 1 base from J, the gap between germline ends came to 15 bases. CDR3 size: 16 residues. The germline CDR1 and CDR2 sequences are KGHSH and LQKENI. The CDR3 sequence is CASHHNPGSGANVLTF. The CDR3 DNA sequence: TGTGCCAGCCATCATAATCCAGGGTCTGGGGCCAACGTCCTGACTTTC. The whole variable domain, remainder taken from reference TRBV18 and TRBJ2-6, is NAGVMQNPRHLVRRRGQEARLRCSPMKGHSHVYWYRQLPEEGLKFMVYLQKENIIDESGMPKERFSAEFPKEGPSILRIQQVVRGDSAAYFCASHHNPGSGANVLTFGAGSRLTVL.

The chain is built from TRBV6-6 and TRBJ1-5; D is unresolved. The CDR3 covers 16 residues. Germline lookup yields CDR1 MNHNY and CDR2 SVGAGI (reference sequence). V lost 2 bases, J lost 0 bases, and 11 bases lay in between. DNA for the CDR3: TGTGCCAGCAGTTACGGGCAAAGTTATAGCAATCAGCCCCAGCATTTT. This gives the protein CASSYGQSYSNQPQHF.

The genes are TRBV6-6 and TRBJ2-5; 7 nucleotides agree with TRBD2. This CDR3 has 14 residues. Trimming took 2 bases from V and 2 from J; bases not matched to a gene: 2. The germline CDR1 and CDR2 sequences are MNHNY and SVGAGI (reference sequence). The CDR3 region has the DNA TGTGCCAGCAGTTACACCGGGGGGCAAGAGACCCAGTACTTC. Its protein product is CASSYTGGQETQYF.

The chain employs TRBV6-6 and TRBJ1-5, with 9 nucleotides matching TRBD1. Looked up from germline, CDR1 is MNHNY and CDR2 is SVGAGI (reference sequence). After removal of 6 bases from V and 7 bases from J, the junction contained 7 bases not matched to a gene. This CDR3 region has 14 residues. CDR3: CASSRTGGDQPQHF. The DNA for the CDR3 is TGTGCCAGCAGCCGAACAGGGGGCGACCAGCCCCAGCATTTT.

The rearrangement uses TRBV18 and TRBJ1-1; the D is unclear. CDR1 is KGHSH and CDR2 is LQKENI in the germline V gene. The V end was cut by 6 bases, the J end by 7 bases, with 12 bases between. The CDR3 runs 12 residues. The CDR3 nucleotides are TGTGCCAGCTCCAGCCGGACTAGTGAAGCTTTCTTT. Protein sequence: CASSSRTSEAFF.

This chain links TRBV7-9 with TRBJ2-3; no definite D call. V lost 1 base and J lost 8, with 19 bases in between. CDR1 SEHNR and CDR2 FQNEAQ come from the germline V gene (reference sequence). CDR3 length equals 16 residues. CDR3 sequence: CASSLGLGDPRRTQYF. CDR3 DNA sequence: TGTGCCAGCAGCTTAGGTTTGGGCGACCCAAGGCGTACGCAGTATTTT.

V usage is TRBV6-1 and J usage is TRBJ2-1; TRBD2 agrees at 8 bases. Germline-derived CDR1 and CDR2 are MNHNS and SASEGT. This CDR3 has 16 amino acids. J lost 6 bases, V lost 0 bases, and 7 bases had no gene match. CDR3 sequence: CASSEARAGVSNEQFF. CDR3 DNA: TGTGCCAGCAGTGAAGCGCGAGCGGGAGTGAGCAATGAGCAGTTCTTC.